Below are 7 T cell receptor beta chains sequenced from a single sample in a study of T cell responses to AZD1222 COVID-19 vaccine. Libraries were prepared by immunoSEQ multiplex PCR; TCRdb keeps only in-frame clonotypes and omits some of them. The repertoire holds around 120,000 clones, more than 70% seen once, with around 5% in the top ten. The sample here was peripheral blood, taken on day 0 of AZD1222 vaccination. The origin of the receptors is an adult in good health.

This chain uses TRBV6-1 with TRBJ2-1, with a possible D match to TRBD2 (6 bases). Trimming took off 4 bases at V and 0 bases at J, with 16 bases between the two ends. Germline loops: CDR1 MNHNS, CDR2 SASEGT. The CDR3 is 17 residues long. Here the CDR3 reads CASSVTGLSSSYNEQFF. DNA of the CDR3: TGTGCCAGCAGTGTGACGGGACTCTCGAGCTCCTACAATGAGCAGTTCTTC.

The V gene is TRBV19, the J gene TRBJ2-7; TRBD1 agrees at 10 bases. CDR3 length equals 15 residues. In germline, CDR1 is LNHDA, CDR2 SQIVND (reference sequence). V lost 6 bases, J lost 1 base, and 6 bases stayed unmatched. The CDR3 region has the DNA TGTGCCAGTAGAGCCCCGGGACAGGGGTCCTACGAGCAGTACTTC. Translating gives CASRAPGQGSYEQYF. The entire variable domain, with the rest obtained from reference TRBV19 and TRBJ2-7, is as follows: DGGITQSPKYLFRKEGQNVTLSCEQNLNHDAMYWYRQDPGQGLRLIYYSQIVNDFQKGDIAEGYSVSREKKESFPLTVTSAQKNPTAFYLCASRAPGQGSYEQYFGPGTRLTVT.

The chain couples TRBV27 to TRBJ2-1; TRBD2 matches at 14 bases. There are 16 residues in the CDR3. CDR1 MNHEY and CDR2 SMNVEV come from the germline V gene (reference sequence). The V segment lost 5 bases and the J segment 10 bases; nucleotides outside the gene matches: 10. CDR3 sequence: CASSLRTSGGSGEQFF. CDR3 DNA sequence: TGTGCCAGCAGTCTGAGGACTAGCGGGGGGTCAGGGGAGCAGTTCTTC.

V and J are TRBV7-9 and TRBJ1-1, with a possible D match to TRBD1 (5 bases). Germline V gene data show CDR1 as SEHNR and CDR2 as FQNEAQ (reference sequence). Trimming left V 6 bases short and J 13 bases short, with 21 bases between. CDR3 size: 13 residues. CDR3 loop: CASRPGTSSVGFF. The CDR3 DNA follows: TGTGCCAGCAGGCCCGGGACCTCCTCTGTGGGTTTCTTT. Full variable domain (outside the CDR3, taken from reference TRBV7-9 and TRBJ1-1): DTGVSQNPRHKITKRGQNVTFRCDPISEHNRLYWYRQTLGQGPEFLTYFQNEAQLEKSRLLSDRFSAERPKGSFSTLEIQRTEQGDSAMYLCASRPGTSSVGFFGQGTRLTVV.

The rearrangement uses TRBV7-9 and TRBJ1-5, with D possibly TRBD1 on 6 matching bases. Trimming cost V 4 bases and J 3 bases, with 10 bases left between them. The length of the CDR3 is 14 residues. Germline V gene sequence: CDR1 SEHNR, CDR2 FQNEAQ (reference sequence). This CDR3 is CASSSTGTNQPQHF. The DNA for the CDR3 is TGTGCCAGCAGCTCTACAGGGACCAATCAGCCCCAGCATTTT.

This sequence joins TRBV12-3 or TRBV12-4 and TRBJ1-5; D gene uncertain. CDR3 length equals 13 residues. The V gene lost 1 base and the J gene lost 7 bases, with 8 bases spanning the gap. CDR3 sequence (DNA): TGTGCCAGCAGTTTAGGGGCCAGCCAGCCCCAGCATTTT. Its translation: CASSLGASQPQHF.

The chain carries TRBV6-2 or TRBV6-3 and TRBJ2-3; D possibly corresponds to TRBD2 (6 bases). CDR1 and CDR2 (germline): MNHEY, SVGEGT. The germline V and J ends were trimmed by 6 bases and 2 bases, with 21 bases remaining between them. The CDR3 is 17 amino acids. The CDR3 protein is CASRYITRGAYTDTQYF. The CDR3 nucleotides read TGTGCCAGCAGATACATTACGCGGGGAGCATACACAGATACGCAGTATTTT.